The 2 T cell receptor beta chains in this list originate from one sample, sequenced in a study of shared clonotypes between healthy human individuals. Only in-frame clones appear in the TCRdb table, and some are missing; sequencing was by immunoSEQ multiplex PCR. Among some 1 million clones listed, about 75% were seen once. The material sequenced was memory CD4+ T cells sorted from blood. Subset defined: CD45RA-negative fraction. The receptors originated from a man younger than 30 in good health.

This chain connects TRBV6-6 to TRBJ2-1; TRBD1 might be the D (6 bases). The CDR3 extends over 14 amino acids. V was trimmed by 2 bases and J by 9 bases, leaving 14 bases between them. CDR1 and CDR2 from the germline V gene are MNHNY and SVGAGI (reference sequence). The CDR3 DNA sequence: TGTGCCAGCAGTTACATAGGACAGACGGGTGAGCAGTTCTTC. Encoded protein: CASSYIGQTGEQFF.

Remarks on this clone: Other DNA sequences from this sample encode an identical CDR3 as well. The genes are TRBV11-2 and TRBJ1-2; the D is unclear. Germline CDR1 SGHAT, CDR2 FQNNGV. The CDR3 sequence is 13 residues long. Trimming stripped 1 base from V and 5 bases from J, with 8 bases between. This CDR3 is CASSLGRGYGYTF. The CDR3 coding sequence is TGTGCCAGCAGCTTAGGTCGGGGTTATGGCTACACCTTC.